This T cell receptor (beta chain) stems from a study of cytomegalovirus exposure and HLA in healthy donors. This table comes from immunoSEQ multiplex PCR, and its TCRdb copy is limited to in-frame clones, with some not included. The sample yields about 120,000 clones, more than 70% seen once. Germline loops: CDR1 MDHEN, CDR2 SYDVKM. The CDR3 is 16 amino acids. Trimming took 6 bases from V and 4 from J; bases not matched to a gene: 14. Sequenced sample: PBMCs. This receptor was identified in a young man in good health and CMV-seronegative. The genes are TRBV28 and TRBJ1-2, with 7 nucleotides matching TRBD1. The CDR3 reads CASRTGSTGTAYGYTF. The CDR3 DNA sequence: TGTGCCAGCAGGACGGGATCAACCGGGACAGCCTATGGCTACACCTTC.